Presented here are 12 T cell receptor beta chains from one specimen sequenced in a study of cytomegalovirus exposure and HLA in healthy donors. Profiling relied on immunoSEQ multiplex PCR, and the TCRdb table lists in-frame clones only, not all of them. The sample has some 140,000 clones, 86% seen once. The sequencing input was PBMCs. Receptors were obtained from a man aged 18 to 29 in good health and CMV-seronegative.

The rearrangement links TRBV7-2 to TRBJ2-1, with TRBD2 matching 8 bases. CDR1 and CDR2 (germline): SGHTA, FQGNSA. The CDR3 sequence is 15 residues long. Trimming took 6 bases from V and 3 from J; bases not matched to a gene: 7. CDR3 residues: CASSPTSGDYNEQFF. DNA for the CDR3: TGTGCCAGCAGTCCAACTAGCGGAGACTACAATGAGCAGTTCTTC.

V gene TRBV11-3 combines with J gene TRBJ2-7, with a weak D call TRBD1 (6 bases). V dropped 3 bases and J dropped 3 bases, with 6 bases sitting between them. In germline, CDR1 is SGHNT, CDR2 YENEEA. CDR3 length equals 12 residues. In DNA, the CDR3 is TGTGCCAGCAGCTTGACAGGCTACGAGCAGTACTTC. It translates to CASSLTGYEQYF.

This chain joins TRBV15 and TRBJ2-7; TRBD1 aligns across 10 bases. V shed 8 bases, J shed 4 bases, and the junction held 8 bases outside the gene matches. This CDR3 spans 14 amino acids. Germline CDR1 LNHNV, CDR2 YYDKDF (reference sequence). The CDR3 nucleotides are TGTGCCACCGGTTCTGGGACAGGGGAGTACGAGCAGTACTTC. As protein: CATGSGTGEYEQYF.

The CDR3 protein is CSVEGQGEGYTF. The DNA of the CDR3 is TGCAGCGTTGAGGGACAGGGGGAAGGCTACACCTTC. The rearrangement joins TRBV29-1 to TRBJ1-2; 11 bases are shared with TRBD1. The V segment lost 3 bases and the J segment 8 bases; nucleotides outside the gene matches: 2. The CDR3 consists of 12 residues. Germline CDR1 and CDR2: SQVTM and ANQGSEA.

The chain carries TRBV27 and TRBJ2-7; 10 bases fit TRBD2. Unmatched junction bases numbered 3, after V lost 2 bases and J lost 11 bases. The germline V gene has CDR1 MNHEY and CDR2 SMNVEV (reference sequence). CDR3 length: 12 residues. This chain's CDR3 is CASSLLAGEKYF. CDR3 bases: TGTGCCAGCAGTTTACTAGCGGGGGAAAAGTACTTC.

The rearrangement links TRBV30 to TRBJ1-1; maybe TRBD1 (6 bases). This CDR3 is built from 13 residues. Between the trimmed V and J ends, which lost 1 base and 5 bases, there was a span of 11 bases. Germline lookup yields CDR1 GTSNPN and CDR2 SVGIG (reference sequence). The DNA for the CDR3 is TGTGCCTGGAGTGCACAGGGTGGGACTGAAGCTTTCTTT. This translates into CAWSAQGGTEAFF.

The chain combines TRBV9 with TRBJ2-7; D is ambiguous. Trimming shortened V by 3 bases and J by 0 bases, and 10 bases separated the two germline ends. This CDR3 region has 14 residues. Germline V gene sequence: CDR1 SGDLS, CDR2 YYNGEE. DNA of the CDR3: TGTGCCAGCAGCGCCGGTAGTGGCTCCTACGAGCAGTACTTC. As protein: CASSAGSGSYEQYF.

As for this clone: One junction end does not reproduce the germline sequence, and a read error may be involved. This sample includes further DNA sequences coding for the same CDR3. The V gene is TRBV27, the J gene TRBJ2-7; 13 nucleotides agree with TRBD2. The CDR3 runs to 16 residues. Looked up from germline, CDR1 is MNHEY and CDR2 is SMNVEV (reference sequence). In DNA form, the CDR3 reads TGTGCCAGCAGTCGACAGACTAGCGGGAGGACCTATGAGCAGTACTTC. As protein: CASSRQTSGRTYEQYF.

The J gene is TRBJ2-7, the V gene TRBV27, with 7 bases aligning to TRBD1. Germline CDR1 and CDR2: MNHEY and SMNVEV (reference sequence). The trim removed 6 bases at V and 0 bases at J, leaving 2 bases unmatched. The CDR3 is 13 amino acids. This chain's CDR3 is CASSRDSSYEQYF. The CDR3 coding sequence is TGTGCCAGCAGCCGGGACAGCTCCTACGAGCAGTACTTC.

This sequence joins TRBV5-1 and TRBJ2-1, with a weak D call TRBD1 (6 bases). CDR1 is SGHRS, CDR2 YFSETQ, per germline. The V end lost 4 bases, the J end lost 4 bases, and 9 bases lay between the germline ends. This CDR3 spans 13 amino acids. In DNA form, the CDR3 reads TGCGCCAGCAGCCCCGGACAGTACAATGAGCAGTTCTTC. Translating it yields CASSPGQYNEQFF. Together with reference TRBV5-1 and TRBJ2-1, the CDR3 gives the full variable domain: KAGVTQTPRYLIKTRGQQVTLSCSPISGHRSVSWYQQTPGQGLQFLFEYFSETQRNKGNFPGRFSGRQFSNSRSEMNVSTLELGDSALYLCASSPGQYNEQFFGPGTRLTVL.

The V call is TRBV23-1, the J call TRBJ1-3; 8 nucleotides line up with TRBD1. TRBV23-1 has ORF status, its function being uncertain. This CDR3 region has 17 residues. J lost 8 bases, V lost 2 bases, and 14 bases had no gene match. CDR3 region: CASSQRTGKSRLDTIYF. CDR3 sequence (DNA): TGCGCCAGCAGTCAACGGACAGGGAAGTCCAGGTTGGACACCATATATTTT.

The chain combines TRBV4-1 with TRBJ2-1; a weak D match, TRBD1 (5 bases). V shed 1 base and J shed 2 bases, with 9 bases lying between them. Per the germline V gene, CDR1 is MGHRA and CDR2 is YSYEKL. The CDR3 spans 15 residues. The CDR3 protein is CASSQGKGTYNEQFF. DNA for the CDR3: TGCGCCAGCAGCCAAGGAAAGGGGACCTACAATGAGCAGTTCTTC.